This TCR beta chain is drawn from a study of blood T cell repertoires in COVID-19. Overall study: Researchers got acute and convalescent COVID-19 samples from the United States, Italy and Spain.

Original handling: Amplifying reference gene primers gave estimates of nucleated cell counts. Produced via immunoSEQ multiplex PCR; TCRdb's table is partial and in-frame only. The V and J calls and clone size were taken over from that table, and D and trimming were inferred from the DNA. The sample carries roughly 29,000 clones, 65% to 85% recorded once. The germline CDR1 and CDR2 sequences are SGHNT and YENEEA. Trimming stripped 0 bases from V and 4 bases from J, with 9 bases between. This CDR3 contains 14 residues. The sequence was obtained from a woman aged 55-70 years with acute or convalescent COVID-19. Sequencing input: peripheral blood. The chain is built from TRBV11-3 and TRBJ1-1, with D hard to call. The CDR3: CASSLDGLSTEAFF. CDR3 bases: TGTGCCAGCAGCTTAGATGGACTAAGCACTGAAGCTTTCTTT.